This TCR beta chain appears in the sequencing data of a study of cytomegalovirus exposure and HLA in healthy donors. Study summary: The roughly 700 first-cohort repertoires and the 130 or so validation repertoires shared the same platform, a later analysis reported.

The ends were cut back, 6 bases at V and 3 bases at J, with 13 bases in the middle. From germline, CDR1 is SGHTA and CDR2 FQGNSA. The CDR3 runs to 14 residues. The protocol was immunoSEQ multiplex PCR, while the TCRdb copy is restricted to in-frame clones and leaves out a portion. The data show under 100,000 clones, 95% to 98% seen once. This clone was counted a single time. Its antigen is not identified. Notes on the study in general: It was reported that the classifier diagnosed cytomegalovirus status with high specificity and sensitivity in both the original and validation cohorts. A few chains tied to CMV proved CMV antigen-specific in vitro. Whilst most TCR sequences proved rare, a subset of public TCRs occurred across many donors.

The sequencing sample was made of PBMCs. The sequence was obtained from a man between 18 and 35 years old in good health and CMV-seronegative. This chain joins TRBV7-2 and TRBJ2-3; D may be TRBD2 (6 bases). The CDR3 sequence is CASRSGLGTDTQYF. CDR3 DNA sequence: TGTGCCAGCAGGTCGGGACTGGGAACAGATACGCAGTATTTT.